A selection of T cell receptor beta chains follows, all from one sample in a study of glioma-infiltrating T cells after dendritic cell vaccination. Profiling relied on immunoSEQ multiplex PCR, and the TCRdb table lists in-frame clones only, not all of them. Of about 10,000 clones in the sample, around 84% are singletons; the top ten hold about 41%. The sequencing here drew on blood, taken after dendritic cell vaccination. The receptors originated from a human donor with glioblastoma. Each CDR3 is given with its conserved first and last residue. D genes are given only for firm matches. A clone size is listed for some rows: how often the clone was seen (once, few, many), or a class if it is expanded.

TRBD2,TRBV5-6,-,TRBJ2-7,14,TGTGCCAGCAGCTCGACTAGCGGGAGGGGTGAGCAGTACTTC,CASSSTSGRGEQYF
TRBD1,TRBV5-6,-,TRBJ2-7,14,TGTGCCAGCAGCTGGGGGACAGGAGCCTACGAGCAGTACTTC,CASSWGTGAYEQYF
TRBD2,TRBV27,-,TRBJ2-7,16,TGTGCCAGCAGTTTATCTAGCGGGACAAACTCCTACGAGCAGTACTTC,CASSLSSGTNSYEQYF
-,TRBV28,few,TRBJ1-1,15,TGTGCCAGCAGTACCCCGACAGCAATGAACACTGAAGCTTTCTTT,CASSTPTAMNTEAFF
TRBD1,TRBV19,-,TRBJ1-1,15,TGTGCCAGTAGTGCGCGACAGGGCGACGTGGATGAAGCTTTCTTT,CASSARQGDVDEAFF
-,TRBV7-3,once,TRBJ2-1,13,TGTGCCAGCAGGAGGGGGTCGGACAATGAGCAGTTCTTC,CASRRGSDNEQFF
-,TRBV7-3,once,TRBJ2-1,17,TGTGCCAGCAGCCCCGGCGACTCTTTCTACTTCTACAATGAGCAGTTCTTC,CASSPGDSFYFYNEQFF
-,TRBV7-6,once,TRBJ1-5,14,TGTGCCAGCAGCTTAGCGGGGCAGGGGCAGCCCCAGCATTTT,CASSLAGQGQPQHF
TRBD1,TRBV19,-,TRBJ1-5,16,TGTGCCAGTAGTCCCGGGACAGGGGCGGGGGGTCAGCCCCAGCATTTT,CASSPGTGAGGQPQHF
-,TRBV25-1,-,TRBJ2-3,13,TGTGCCAGCAGTGACAGGGGCACAGATACGCAGTATTTT,CASSDRGTDTQYF
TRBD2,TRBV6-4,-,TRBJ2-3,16,TGTGCCAGCAGTGACTCGGGAGGGAGGGCCACAGATACGCAGTATTTT,CASSDSGGRATDTQYF
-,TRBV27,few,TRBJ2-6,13,TGTGCCAGCAGCCACTCTGGGGCCAACGTCCTGACTTTC,CASSHSGANVLTF
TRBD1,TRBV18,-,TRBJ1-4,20,TGTGCCAGCTCACCCCCCGGACAGGGGGGACTTACGACGGCTAATGAAAAACTGTTTTTT,CASSPPGQGGLTTANEKLFF
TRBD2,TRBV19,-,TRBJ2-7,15,TGTGCCAGTAGGAGGACTAGCGGAAGCTCCTACGAGCAGTACTTC,CASRRTSGSSYEQYF
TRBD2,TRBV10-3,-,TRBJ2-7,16,TGTGCCATCAGTGGTTCCTTGACTAGCGGGATGAACGAGCAGTACTTC,CAISGSLTSGMNEQYF
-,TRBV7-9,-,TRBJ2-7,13,TGTGCCAGCAGCTCACGGGGAGACTACGAGCAGTACTTC,CASSSRGDYEQYF
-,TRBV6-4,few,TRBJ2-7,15,TGCGCCAGCAGTGAGTACGCGGGACCCTCCTACGAGCAGTACTTC,CASSEYAGPSYEQYF
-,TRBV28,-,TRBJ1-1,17,TGTGCCAGCAGGCCTCAGACAGGCCGACCCATGAACACTGAAGCTTTCTTT,CASRPQTGRPMNTEAFF
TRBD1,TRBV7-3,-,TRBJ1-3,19,TGTGCCAGCAGCTTAAGGGTTCTGGGACAGGGGGTCTCTGGAAACACCATATATTTT,CASSLRVLGQGVSGNTIYF
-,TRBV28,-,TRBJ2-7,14,TGTGCCAGCAGTCAGACCCGGGACATCTACGAGCAGTACTTC,CASSQTRDIYEQYF
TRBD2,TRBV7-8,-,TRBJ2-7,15,TGTGCCAGCAGCTTAGTTGTGGGAGGGTCCTACGAGCAGTACTTC,CASSLVVGGSYEQYF
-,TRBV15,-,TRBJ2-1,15,TGTGCCACCAGCACCTTGCGGGACTCCTACAATGAGCAGTTCTTC,CATSTLRDSYNEQFF
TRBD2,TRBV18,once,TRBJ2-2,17,TGTGCCAGCTCACCGCAGTGGACTAGCGGGAAGGTCGGGGAGCTGTTTTTT,CASSPQWTSGKVGELFF
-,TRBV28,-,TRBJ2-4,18,TGTGCCAGCAGTTCTTTCCCTCCGCAGACTAGTGTAGAAAACATTCAGTACTTC,CASSSFPPQTSVENIQYF
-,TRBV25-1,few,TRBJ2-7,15,TGTGCCAGCAGTGACCGACTCGCTAGCTCCTACGAGCAGTACTTC,CASSDRLASSYEQYF
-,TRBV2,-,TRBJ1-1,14,TGTGCCAGCAGGCAGGGTGTCCCGAACACTGAAGCTTTCTTT,CASRQGVPNTEAFF
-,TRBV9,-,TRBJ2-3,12,TGTGCCAGCAGCCCGAGCACAGATACGCAGTATTTT,CASSPSTDTQYF
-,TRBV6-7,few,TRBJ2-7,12,TGTGCCAGCAAAGGGGACTCCTACGAGCAGTACTTC,CASKGDSYEQYF
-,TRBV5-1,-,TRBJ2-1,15,TGCGCCAGCAGGCAGCTTGTTGCCCAGGACAATGAGCAGTTCTTC,CASRQLVAQDNEQFF
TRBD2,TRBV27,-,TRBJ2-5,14,TGTGCCAGCAGTTTACGGGCTAGCGGGGGGACCCAGTACTTC,CASSLRASGGTQYF
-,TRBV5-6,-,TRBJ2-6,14,TGTGCCAGCAGCCGGTCCCTCGGGGCCAACGTCCTGACTTTC,CASSRSLGANVLTF
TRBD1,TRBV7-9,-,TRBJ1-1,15,TGTGCCAGCAGCTTATCCCAGGGGGAAAGCACTGAAGCTTTCTTT,CASSLSQGESTEAFF
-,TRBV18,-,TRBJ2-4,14,TGTGCCAGCTCACCTGGGGGGGCTAAAAACATTCAGTACTTC,CASSPGGAKNIQYF
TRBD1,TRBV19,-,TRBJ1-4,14,TGTGCCAGTAGACCGGGACAGGGAGTTGAAAAACTGTTTTTT,CASRPGQGVEKLFF
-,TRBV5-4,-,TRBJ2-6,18,TGTGCCAGCAGCAGGGGAGGACCGACCAACTCTGGGGCCAACGTCCTGACTTTC,CASSRGGPTNSGANVLTF
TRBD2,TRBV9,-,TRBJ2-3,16,TGTGCCAGCAGCGTACCTAGCGGGAGGGCCGGAGATACGCAGTATTTT,CASSVPSGRAGDTQYF
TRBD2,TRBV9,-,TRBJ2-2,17,TGTGCCAGCAGCGTCGCTAGCGGGAGATTTGGCACCGGGGAGCTGTTTTTT,CASSVASGRFGTGELFF
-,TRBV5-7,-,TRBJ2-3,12,TGTGCCAGCAGTCGTAATCTAGATACGCAGTATTTT,CASSRNLDTQYF
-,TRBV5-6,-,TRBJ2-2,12,TGTGCCAGCAGCACGGGGACCGGGGAGCTGTTTTTT,CASSTGTGELFF
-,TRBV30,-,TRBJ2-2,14,TGTGCCTGGAGAGGGACACCGAACACCGGGGAGCTGTTTTTT,CAWRGTPNTGELFF